One TCR beta chain is described in this entry. No antigen is known for it. Per-base qualities were not stored, and no clone one base away is much larger. The sample originates from a study of identical twins (dated by TCRdb to about 2016). About the full investigation: TCR alpha and beta repertoires from monozygotic twins, unrelated adults of various ages and cord blood were deep-sequenced to test whether fetal clonotypes persist. Replicate twin experiments were performed at different times using different library preparation protocols to rule out contamination. General study outcomes and caveats: Abundant cord blood beta clonotypes had fewer insertions, young adult naive repertoires showed a similar but weaker trend, and memory repertoires showed no such trend. Recombination models systematically underestimated out-of-frame TCR alpha sharing in monozygotic twins but agreed with sharing between unrelated individuals. A weaker excess of twin sharing was found in beta out-of-frame sequences because the signal-to-noise ratio was lowered by fewer shared sequences. Because the same donors could not be followed over many years, the conclusions relied on cross-sectional statistical analysis. Compared with coincidental sharing between unrelated individuals, out-of-frame TCR alpha sequences shared between twins had an excess of sequences with low generation probability. Invariant T cells such as MAIT and iNKT could partly confound zero-insertion analyses, though diverse VJ usage argued against this for most clonotypes.

CDR1 and CDR2, looked up from the germline V gene (reference sequence), are LGHDT and YNNKEL. From cysteine to phenylalanine, the CDR3 is 18 amino acids long. Solely the CDR3 DNA is kept, with 54 bases framed from the first base. Trimming leaves V shorter by 1 base and J shorter by 1 base, with the junction holding 6 bases beyond the gene matches. Every donor in the study was a healthy Caucasian. The twin cohort consisted of three pairs of female monozygotic twins, all aged roughly 18 to 29 years. Positive isolation kits from Invitrogen were used to isolate the CD4+ and CD8+ T cell populations. Receptor libraries were prepared by 5' RACE. Sequencing was performed on an Illumina HiSeq 2000. A universal primer binding site was added through template switching, and the final cDNA carried a unique molecular identifier so that TCR cDNA molecules could be counted accurately. Specific primers in the conserved constant-segment region were used to synthesize first-strand cDNA for the TCR alpha and beta chains. Each cDNA library was double barcoded, with a SMART-Mk sample barcode plus Illumina barcodes, to control for contamination. TruSeq adapter sequences along with Illumina sample barcodes were introduced in two successive PCR steps. Sequencing of the TCR alpha and beta cDNA libraries was done on the Illumina HiSeq platform using custom primers. The paper's processing steps were these. Raw reads were processed with MiGEC to extract unique molecular identifiers, and MiXCR was used to determine CDR3 positions. Recombination models were inferred per individual with the repgenHMM and IGoR tools using an EM algorithm. Shared clonotype analysis was performed with the tcR package in R, normalizing sharing by the product of cloneset sizes. Out-of-frame nonproductive sequences were analyzed to study raw recombination free of thymic and clonal selection effects. TCRdb reprocessing: public reads trimmed at Q25 with fastp, clones called with MiXCR, in-frame beta chains kept. Rows matching on CDR3 protein sequence are summarized as one entry with the most common DNA and genes. The V and J calls come from TCRdb's annotation, not from the publication. The sample table contains 540,000 or so distinct CDR3 sequences; only one count was recorded for approximately 20% of them. Jointly, the top ten make up 0.45% to 0.5% of the sample.

These data also featured in a second study, about yellow fever vaccine responses in identical twins. That second report states: The T cell response to vaccination in identical twins was reported by the authors to appear partly convergent and partly personalized. In the study, vaccine-responding T cell clones were precisely tracked in identical twins.

Material: CD4+ T cells sorted from blood. The V and J segments used are TRBV3-1 and TRBJ2-1; TRBD1 fits 11 bases in the junction. The source of this sequence is a woman under 30 in good health. Read as DNA, the sequence is TGTGCCAGCAGCCAAGGGACAGGGGGCATCATGTCCTACAATGAGCAGTTCTTC. Its translation is CASSQGTGGIMSYNEQFF.